This is a list of T cell receptor beta chains from one sample in a study of T cell repertoires in cytomegalovirus infection. Their cognate antigens are unknown. TCRdb re-called the reads through MiXCR, storing one row per CDR3 protein. In the table there are 650,000 to 900,000 distinct CDR3 sequences, less than 35% of which are singletons. Sequencing used cultured CD8+ T cells from PBMCs, obtained from culture after CMV antigen stimulation. These receptors all come from a human donor in good health (CMV status not recorded). Some clones in this sample may be carry-over from other donors' samples. The CDR3 runs from the conserved cysteine through the conserved F or W. Each record gives: J gene, V gene, clone size, D gene, CDR3 protein, CDR3 DNA. The D gene is left open where the match is weak. The size field is filled for only some rows; it gives once, few, many or a size class.

j_call: TRBJ1-2; v_call: TRBV12-3/TRBV12-4; clone_size: .; d_call: TRBD1; cdr3_aa: CASSFRQGKGGNYGYTF; cdr3_nt: TGTGCCAGCAGTTTCCGACAGGGGAAAGGTGGTAACTATGGCTACACCTTC
j_call: TRBJ2-1; v_call: TRBV4-1; clone_size: .; d_call: .; cdr3_aa: CASSPGVGYNEQFF; cdr3_nt: TGCGCCAGCAGCCCCGGAGTTGGGTATAATGAGCAGTTCTTC
j_call: TRBJ2-3; v_call: TRBV5-4; clone_size: once; d_call: TRBD2; cdr3_aa: CASSLGRGGNADTQYF; cdr3_nt: TGTGCCAGCAGCTTGGGCCGGGGGGGAAATGCAGATACGCAGTATTTT
j_call: TRBJ2-7; v_call: TRBV7-6; clone_size: many; d_call: TRBD2; cdr3_aa: CASSPLKIGTSYDTPPYEQYF; cdr3_nt: TGTGCCAGCAGCCCCCTTAAAATAGGGACTAGCTATGATACCCCACCCTACGAGCAGTACTTC
j_call: TRBJ2-2; v_call: TRBV11-3; clone_size: few; d_call: .; cdr3_aa: CASSPFLASRPGELFF; cdr3_nt: TGTGCCAGCAGCCCTTTCCTAGCTTCTCGTCCCGGGGAGCTGTTTTTT
j_call: TRBJ1-2; v_call: TRBV7-9; clone_size: few; d_call: .; cdr3_aa: CASSLRTRDYGYTF; cdr3_nt: TGTGCCAGCAGCTTAAGAACTCGGGACTATGGCTACACCTTC
j_call: TRBJ2-3; v_call: TRBV2; clone_size: .; d_call: .; cdr3_aa: CASSEIGGGNVDTQYF; cdr3_nt: TGTGCCAGCAGTGAAATCGGAGGGGGCAACGTAGATACGCAGTATTTT
j_call: TRBJ1-2; v_call: TRBV14; clone_size: few; d_call: TRBD1; cdr3_aa: CASSQVGTGPMTF; cdr3_nt: TGTGCCAGCAGCCAAGTCGGGACAGGCCCTATGACCTTC
j_call: TRBJ2-7; v_call: TRBV12-3/TRBV12-4; clone_size: few; d_call: .; cdr3_aa: CASSFGEDYEQYF; cdr3_nt: TGTGCCAGCAGTTTCGGGGAGGACTACGAGCAGTACTTC
j_call: TRBJ1-1; v_call: TRBV13; clone_size: .; d_call: .; cdr3_aa: CASSFSGGGNTEAFF; cdr3_nt: TGTGCCAGCAGCTTCAGTGGCGGGGGCAACACTGAAGCTTTCTTT